Listed here are 20 T cell receptor beta chains from one sample, sequenced in a study of neoadjuvant anti-PD-1 for oral cavity cancer. Clones were sequenced by immunoSEQ multiplex PCR, and TCRdb holds only the in-frame ones, with some missing. Of 11,000 to 15,000 clones listed, approximately 70% are singletons. Sequenced material: PBMCs, taken before nivolumab (anti-PD-1) treatment. These receptor sequences come from a person between 40 and 80 years old with oral cavity squamous cell carcinoma.

J is TRBJ2-2 and V is TRBV11-2; D tentatively fits TRBD1 or TRBD2 (5 bases each). The length of the CDR3 is 15 residues. V dropped 6 bases and J dropped 8 bases, with 19 bases sitting between them. Germline-derived CDR1 and CDR2 are SGHAT and FQNNGV. The CDR3 here is CASRKVGTQPGELFF. CDR3 bases: TGTGCCAGCAGGAAGGTGGGGACCCAACCGGGGGAGCTGTTTTTT.

V usage is TRBV12-5 and J usage is TRBJ2-7; D gene uncertain. This CDR3 has 18 amino acids. Germline V gene data show CDR1 as LGHNT and CDR2 as FRNRAP. The V end lost 0 bases, the J end lost 6 bases, and 24 bases lay between the germline ends. CDR3: CASGLVALPRASSTEQYF. DNA for the CDR3: TGTGCTAGTGGTTTGGTAGCACTGCCCAGAGCCTCTTCGACCGAGCAGTACTTC. Based on the CDR3 plus reference TRBV12-5 and TRBJ2-7, the full variable domain is DARVTQTPRHKVTEMGQEVTMRCQPILGHNTVFWYRQTMMQGLELLAYFRNRAPLDDSGMPKDRFSAEMPDATLATLKIQPSEPRDSAVYFCASGLVALPRASSTEQYFGPGTRLTVT.

This clone was seen only a few times. The chain employs TRBV2 and TRBJ2-2; 9 nucleotides line up with TRBD1. Germline CDR1 reads SNHLY; CDR2 reads FYNNEI. This CDR3 is 15 amino acids long. V shed 4 bases and J 5 bases; nucleotides not matched to a gene: 5. The CDR3 nucleotides read TGTGCCAGCAGTGGGACAGGGGCCTGGACCGGGGAGCTGTTTTTT. This translates into CASSGTGAWTGELFF.

The chain carries TRBV9 and TRBJ1-1, with TRBD1 identical over 9 bases. Germline-derived CDR1 and CDR2 are SGDLS and YYNGEE. V was clipped by 4 bases and J by 6 bases; unmatched bases: 4. The CDR3 has 13 residues. CDR3 amino acids: CASSLQGAAEAFF. For the CDR3, the DNA is TGTGCCAGCAGCTTACAGGGGGCGGCTGAAGCTTTCTTT.

V gene TRBV27 combines with J gene TRBJ2-1; D uncertain. Deletions cut 2 bases from V and 10 bases from J, with 12 bases between. The CDR3 totals 13 residues. Germline lookup yields CDR1 MNHEY and CDR2 SMNVEV (reference sequence). This CDR3 reads CASSLPSFREQFF. CDR3 DNA sequence: TGTGCCAGCAGTTTACCTTCATTCCGGGAGCAGTTCTTC.

V gene TRBV11-2 combines with J gene TRBJ2-5; D is undetermined. This CDR3 has 14 residues. Trimming removed 3 bases from V and 3 bases from J, with 11 bases in between. Germline V CDR1 and CDR2: SGHAT, FQNNGV. In DNA, the CDR3 is TGTGCCAGCAGCTTGGCTTACAGTAAAGAGACCCAGTACTTC. It codes for CASSLAYSKETQYF. Together with reference TRBV11-2 and TRBJ2-5, the CDR3 gives the full variable domain: EAGVAQSPRYKIIEKRQSVAFWCNPISGHATLYWYQQILGQGPKLLIQFQNNGVVDDSQLPKDRFSAERLKGVDSTLKIQPAKLEDSAVYLCASSLAYSKETQYFGPGTRLLVL.

The genes are TRBV6-5 and TRBJ1-5; D gene uncertain. CDR1 and CDR2 from the germline V gene are MNHEY and SVGAGI. This CDR3 has 15 amino acids. V lost 3 bases and J 3 bases, leaving 12 bases between the germline ends. CDR3 bases: TGTGCCAGCAGTTATAGGGAGGACTACAATCAGCCCCAGCATTTT. Its protein is CASSYREDYNQPQHF.

The rearrangement links TRBV19 to TRBJ2-3; D tentatively reads TRBD1 or TRBD2 (5 bases each). CDR1 and CDR2 from the germline V gene are LNHDA and SQIVND (reference sequence). CDR3 length equals 14 residues. The V end lost 5 bases, the J end lost 8 bases, and 17 bases lay between the germline ends. This chain's CDR3 is CASSSSDGTRTQYF. CDR3 bases: TGTGCCAGTAGTTCATCGGACGGGACGCGTACGCAGTATTTT.

This clone was counted once. The chain combines TRBV27 with TRBJ2-3; D not resolved. The CDR3 loop spans 13 amino acids. Germline CDR1 and CDR2: MNHEY and SMNVEV (reference sequence). Trimming removed 5 bases from V and 2 bases from J, with 8 bases in between. CDR3: CASSHRFTDTQYF. CDR3 bases: TGTGCCAGCAGTCATCGGTTCACAGATACGCAGTATTTT.

The rearrangement joins TRBV4-1 to TRBJ1-4; D not certain. Trimming removed 2 bases from V and 5 bases from J, with 3 bases in between. Germline CDR1 reads MGHRA; CDR2 reads YSYEKL. This CDR3 has 12 residues. In nucleotides, the CDR3 is TGCGCCAGCAGCCAAATAAATGAAAAACTGTTTTTT. Encoded protein: CASSQINEKLFF.

This clone has just one count. The gene calls are TRBV19 and TRBJ2-6; maybe TRBD1 (6 bases). The germline gives CDR1 LNHDA, CDR2 SQIVND (reference sequence). V shed 7 bases and J shed 0 bases, with 13 bases lying between them. The length of the CDR3 is 16 residues. CDR3 coding DNA: TGTGCCAGTACCCGGACAGTTGGCTCTGGGGCCAACGTCCTGACTTTC. It encodes CASTRTVGSGANVLTF.

This chain links TRBV6-9 with TRBJ2-3, with 9 bases identical to TRBD2. After removal of 4 bases from V and 6 bases from J, the junction contained 8 bases not matched to a gene. Germline CDR1 MNHGY, CDR2 SVAAGI. This CDR3 is built from 15 residues. The CDR3 nucleotides read TGTGCCAGCAGTTTGGCGGGAGGGATGGGTGATACGCAGTATTTT. Translation: CASSLAGGMGDTQYF.

This clone was observed a handful of times. J is TRBJ2-1 and V is TRBV15; D perhaps matches TRBD2 (6 bases). Looked up from germline, CDR1 is LNHNV and CDR2 is YYDKDF (reference sequence). The CDR3 spans 16 residues. V dropped 1 base and J dropped 1 base, with 11 bases sitting between them. The CDR3 coding sequence is TGTGCCACCAGCAGAGGGCGCGGGAAGTCCTACAATGAGCAGTTCTTC. Its protein product is CATSRGRGKSYNEQFF. The full variable domain, rest sourced from reference TRBV15 and TRBJ2-1, is DAMVIQNPRYQVTQFGKPVTLSCSQTLNHNVMYWYQQKSSQAPKLLFHYYDKDFNNEADTPDNFQSRRPNTSFCFLDIRSPGLGDTAMYLCATSRGRGKSYNEQFFGPGTRLTVL.

This clone was detected only a few times. The CDR3 DNA reads TGTGCCAGCAGCAAGACGGACGGCAGAAGCAATCAGCCCCAGCATTTT. It encodes CASSKTDGRSNQPQHF. The V gene is TRBV7-2, the J gene TRBJ1-5; D is ambiguous. V was trimmed by 5 bases and J by 1 base, leaving 15 bases between them. This CDR3 is built from 16 residues. In germline, CDR1 is SGHTA, CDR2 FQGNSA.

The rearrangement uses TRBV6-5 and TRBJ2-5; 7 bases are a match to TRBD1. Germline V lookup: CDR1 MNHEY, CDR2 SVGAGI. Losses at the gene ends were 5 bases for V and 2 bases for J; bases not matched to a gene: 5. The CDR3 runs 14 residues. CDR3 bases: TGTGCCAGCAGTGGTGCAGGGGGTCAAGAGACCCAGTACTTC. Translation: CASSGAGGQETQYF.

The V gene is TRBV2, the J gene TRBJ1-5; 7 bases match TRBD1. V trimming: 7 bases; J trimming: 11 bases; junction bases outside the gene matches: 8. Germline V CDR1 and CDR2: SNHLY, FYNNEI. This CDR3 contains 12 residues. The CDR3 DNA reads as TGTGCCAGCAATATGGACGGACAGGCCCAGCATTTT. Protein product: CASNMDGQAQHF. The full variable domain, with the rest looked up from reference TRBV2 and TRBJ1-5, is EPEVTQTPSHQVTQMGQEVILRCVPISNHLYFYWYRQILGQKVEFLVSFYNNEISEKSEIFDDQFSVERPDGSNFTLKIRSTKLEDSAMYFCASNMDGQAQHFGDGTRLSIL.

This clone was seen a handful of times. The genes are TRBV19 and TRBJ2-2; D is perhaps TRBD1 (5 bases). Trimming shortened V by 3 bases and J by 3 bases, and 11 bases separated the two germline ends. The CDR3 spans 15 residues. The germline CDR1 and CDR2 sequences are LNHDA and SQIVND (reference sequence). The CDR3 DNA sequence: TGTGCCAGTAGTATTCTAGGGGTCGACACCGGGGAGCTGTTTTTT. Amino acid sequence: CASSILGVDTGELFF.

The chain couples TRBV4-1 to TRBJ1-6; unclear D gene. The CDR3 has 14 amino acids. Trimming pared 5 bases from V and 7 bases from J, leaving 12 bases between. Germline values: CDR1 MGHRA, CDR2 YSYEKL. This CDR3 reads CASSSQVMNSPLHF. As DNA, the CDR3 is TGCGCCAGCAGCTCACAAGTAATGAATTCACCCCTCCACTTT.

This chain uses TRBV11-2 with TRBJ2-7, with D possibly TRBD1 on 6 matching bases. Germline CDR1 is SGHAT and CDR2 is FQNNGV. The CDR3 sequence is 18 residues long. V lost 5 bases and J 2 bases, leaving 25 bases between the germline ends. The CDR3 region is CASSPMNRERRRTYEQYF. The CDR3 coding sequence is TGTGCCAGCAGCCCCATGAACAGGGAAAGGCGTAGAACCTACGAGCAGTACTTC.

In its sample, this clone was seen once. V is TRBV5-6 and J is TRBJ1-3; tentative D call: TRBD1 (6 bases). CDR1 is SGHDT and CDR2 is YYEEEE in the germline V gene. V was trimmed by 1 base and J by 4 bases, leaving 12 bases between them. The CDR3 runs 15 residues. The CDR3 loop reads CASSLTGRRGNTIYF. CDR3 in DNA: TGTGCCAGCAGCTTGACAGGGAGGAGGGGAAACACCATATATTTT.